The sequence of this T cell receptor (beta chain) was determined in a study of identical twins. Study-level points and caveats: Out-of-frame TCR alpha sharing in monozygotic twins exceeded recombination model predictions. Abundant cord blood beta clonotypes carried fewer insertions; memory repertoires showed none. Sharing of beta out-of-frame sequences by twins showed a weaker excess.

In this sample, this clonotype turned up many times. The antigen is unknown. It was template switching that added a universal primer site, and there were unique molecular identifiers on the cDNA. TCRdb recomputed calls from the 5' RACE reads with MiXCR, one row per CDR3 protein. This table has around 240,000 distinct CDR3 sequences, approximately 7% appearing once. The CDR3 has 15 amino acids. Trimming at V came to 1 base and at J to 8 bases, leaving 7 bases not matched to a gene. Germline V CDR1 and CDR2: LGHNA, YNFKEQ. The data were also submitted as part of a second study, on yellow fever vaccine responses in identical twins.

The sequence derives from a woman under 30 in good health. Material for sequencing was memory (CD45RO+) T cells sorted from blood. V usage is TRBV4-2 and J usage is TRBJ2-1, with 8 bases identical to TRBD2. This CDR3 is CASSQGQREFDEQFF. Here the CDR3 DNA reads TGTGCCAGCAGCCAAGGCCAGCGGGAGTTCGATGAGCAGTTCTTC.